The T cell receptor (beta chain) under discussion was sequenced for a study of Ad26.COV2.S vaccination and SARS-CoV-2 variants. The CDR3 loop spans 13 amino acids. In germline, CDR1 is SGHNT, CDR2 YYREEE (reference sequence). The V end was cut by 4 bases, the J end by 9 bases, with 14 bases between. Produced via immunoSEQ multiplex PCR; TCRdb's table is partial and in-frame only. The sample holds 450,000 to 550,000 clones; 85% to 90% are singletons and the top ten take about 2.7%. Treatment: around 19 received Ad26.COV2.S at low or high dose, single or two shots; 5 received placebo; per-sample allocation not given. Each sample was drawn 63 days after the first injection (of vaccine or placebo).

This specimen was peripheral blood, taken in a trial of Ad26.COV2.S vaccine versus placebo. The TCR sequence derives from a person between 18 and 60 years old who received the Ad26.COV2.S COVID-19 vaccine or a placebo. The chain has TRBV5-4 and TRBJ2-1; D uncertain. Here the CDR3 reads CASSPPGFSEQFF. CDR3 in DNA: TGTGCCAGCAGCCCCCCGGGCTTCAGTGAGCAGTTCTTC.